These T cell receptor beta chains were read from a single sample in a study of post-analysis software for immune sequencing data. TCRdb used MiXCR to reprocess the PCR reads, holding one entry per CDR3 protein. The table lists about 770,000 distinct CDR3 sequences, about 43% of them singletons. Source material: blood. All receptors come from a girl aged 5-17 years with multiple sclerosis. The CDR3 runs from the conserved cysteine through the conserved F or W. The order of the fields is clone size, D gene, J gene, V gene, CDR3 protein, CDR3 DNA. A D gene is named only where the DNA matches it firmly. Size is stated for part of the rows, as once, few or many counts, or as a class when the clone is expanded.

>few|TRBD2|TRBJ2-1|TRBV29-1
CSVEEGLAAHNEQFF
TGCAGCGTTGAAGAAGGACTAGCGGCCCACAATGAGCAGTTCTTC
>-|TRBD2|TRBJ2-3|TRBV20-1
CSAPTRLAVADTQYF
TGCAGTGCGCCGACGCGACTAGCGGTCGCAGATACGCAGTATTTT
>-|TRBD2|TRBJ2-1|TRBV12-3/TRBV12-4
CASSKERPSGRWSYNEQFF
TGTGCCAGCAGCAAGGAGCGACCTAGCGGACGTTGGTCATACAATGAGCAGTTCTTC
>-|-|TRBJ2-7|TRBV28
CASSAPGLSTAYEQYF
TGTGCCAGCAGTGCCCCGGGACTTTCAACCGCATACGAGCAGTACTTC
>-|-|TRBJ2-3|TRBV7-3
CASSLRLGSTDTQYF
TGTGCCAGCAGCCTCCGACTGGGTAGCACAGATACGCAGTATTTT
>few|TRBD1|TRBJ1-5|TRBV20-1
CSATGQGGSNQPQHF
TGCAGTGCTACGGGACAGGGGGGGAGCAATCAGCCCCAGCATTTT
>once|-|TRBJ1-2|TRBV27
CASSFGWNYGYTF
TGTGCCAGCAGTTTCGGATGGAACTATGGCTACACCTTC
>once|-|TRBJ2-5|TRBV15
CATSRDGGQETQYF
TGTGCCACCAGCAGAGATGGGGGACAAGAGACCCAGTACTTC
>-|-|TRBJ2-1|TRBV12-3/TRBV12-4
CASTTTISYNEQFF
TGTGCCAGCACCACGACGATCTCCTACAATGAGCAGTTCTTC
>-|-|TRBJ1-2|TRBV7-8
CASSFLDTTSNYGYTF
TGTGCCAGCAGCTTTCTGGACACGACCTCTAACTATGGCTACACCTTC
>-|-|TRBJ1-2|TRBV6-5
CASSYLWGGYTF
TGTGCCAGCAGTTACCTTTGGGGTGGCTACACCTTC
>-|TRBD1|TRBJ2-1|TRBV12-3/TRBV12-4
CASSSWTGFSYEQFF
TGTGCCAGCAGTTCATGGACAGGGTTTTCCTACGAGCAGTTCTTC
>-|TRBD1|TRBJ1-2|TRBV12-3/TRBV12-4
CASSLGDRVYGYTF
TGTGCCAGCAGTTTAGGGGACAGGGTCTATGGCTACACCTTC
>-|-|TRBJ2-1|TRBV7-9
CASSNRIDHNEQFF
TGTGCCAGCTCCAACCGGATTGACCACAATGAGCAGTTCTTC
>-|-|TRBJ1-2|TRBV12-3/TRBV12-4
CASSFNGGSGYTF
TGTGCCAGCAGTTTTAATGGGGGCTCTGGCTACACCTTC
>few|-|TRBJ2-7|TRBV6-1
CASSEIGAVGLYEQYF
TGTGCCAGCAGTGAAATAGGGGCCGTGGGGCTTTACGAGCAGTACTTC
>few|-|TRBJ2-5|TRBV10-3
CAISEPLQGSGTQYF
TGTGCCATCAGTGAGCCTTTACAGGGATCGGGGACCCAGTACTTC
>-|TRBD2|TRBJ2-7|TRBV20-1
CSARVQAGGHEQYF
TGCAGTGCTAGAGTACAAGCGGGAGGCCACGAGCAGTACTTC
>few|TRBD2|TRBJ2-4|TRBV20-1
CSAEAGAGKDIQYF
TGCAGTGCTGAAGCGGGAGCAGGGAAGGACATTCAGTACTTC
>few|-|TRBJ2-1|TRBV11-1
CASRLTVDEQFF
TGTGCCAGCAGACTCACTGTTGACGAGCAGTTCTTC
>-|TRBD2|TRBJ2-1|TRBV5-1
CASSSGLQPLNEQFF
TGCGCCAGCAGCTCGGGACTACAGCCGCTCAATGAGCAGTTCTTC
>-|-|TRBJ2-4|TRBV29-1
CSVFVTVDIQYF
TGCAGCGTTTTCGTGACGGTGGACATTCAGTACTTC
>few|TRBD2|TRBJ2-5|TRBV12-3/TRBV12-4
CASSLGGLAYWETQYF
TGTGCCAGCAGTTTAGGCGGACTAGCGTATTGGGAGACCCAGTACTTC
>few|TRBD2|TRBJ2-1|TRBV12-3/TRBV12-4
CASSPSLGGSLVDEQFF
TGTGCCAGCAGCCCCAGTCTGGGCGGGAGTTTAGTTGATGAGCAGTTCTTC
>few|TRBD2|TRBJ2-3|TRBV29-1
CSGRLAPDTQYF
TGCAGCGGCCGACTAGCCCCAGATACGCAGTATTTT
>once|TRBD2|TRBJ2-1|TRBV12-3/TRBV12-4
CASSRTSGKGDNEQFF
TGTGCCAGCAGCCGGACTAGCGGGAAAGGGGACAATGAGCAGTTCTTC
>-|TRBD2|TRBJ2-1|TRBV11-2
CATTRGLAGTLEGEQFF
TGTGCCACCACCCGTGGGCTAGCGGGAACCCTTGAGGGGGAGCAGTTCTTC
>-|-|TRBJ1-2|TRBV20-1
CSARDPQGSVYGYTF
TGCAGTGCTAGAGACCCGCAGGGGTCTGTCTATGGCTACACCTTC
>-|TRBD1|TRBJ2-5|TRBV25-1
CASSELQGAGETQYF
TGTGCCAGCAGTGAACTACAGGGGGCAGGAGAGACCCAGTACTTC
>once|TRBD1|TRBJ2-2|TRBV5-4
CASSLRDRANTGELFF
TGTGCCAGCAGCTTGCGGGACAGGGCGAACACCGGGGAGCTGTTTTTT
>few|-|TRBJ2-7|TRBV28
CASSPGGASEQYF
TGTGCCAGCAGTCCCGGAGGGGCTAGTGAGCAGTACTTC
>few|-|TRBJ2-5|TRBV7-2
CASSLGVVASFVAETQYF
TGTGCCAGCAGCTTAGGTGTCGTGGCTTCCTTCGTCGCAGAGACCCAGTACTTC